At least ten counts were recorded for the clone carrying this T cell receptor (beta chain). Its target is not known. This entry comes from a study of neurological immune-mediated disorders. Findings and limits, study-wide: Expansion of TCR clones was greatest in HTLV-1-associated myelopathy and smallest in multiple sclerosis, where it fell below that of healthy controls. Subjects shared no identical expanded-clone CDR3 amino acid sequences, suggesting private TCR-beta repertoires in all groups.

It was from 2 million PBMCs stored at -80 C that the unsorted libraries were obtained. Each CDR3 protein is one row after TCRdb ran MiXCR on the 5' RACE reads. The sample yields 20,000 to 25,000 distinct CDR3 sequences, 15% seen once. This CDR3 has 12 amino acids. Trimming pared 0 bases from V and 7 bases from J, leaving 10 bases between. Germline V gene data show CDR1 as DFQATT and CDR2 as SNEGSKA (reference sequence). The chain couples TRBV20-1 to TRBJ2-7; TRBD1 might be the D (6 bases). The sample comprised PBMCs. This clonotype was obtained from a female donor with HTLV-1-associated myelopathy (HAM/TSP). The CDR3 DNA reads TGCAGTGCTAGAGATCAGGGGACAGAGCAGTACTTC. This translates into CSARDQGTEQYF.